The sequence of this TCR beta chain was determined in a study of shared clonotypes between healthy human individuals (dated by TCRdb to the early 2020s). Regarding the complete study: Three men and a couple of women, aged 18 to 49 years, made up the cohort. For each donor, CD4 naive and CD4 memory were each run on three plates, CD8 naive on two plates, and CD8 memory on one plate. To estimate repertoire size and how much clonotypes are shared between individuals, the study performed deep sequencing of blood TCR repertoires from a few healthy adults. Libraries were prepared and TCR repertoires were sequenced by different laboratories using diverse techniques, in order to increase sequencing depth and limit assay-specific biases. Between about 0.85 and 9.5 billion PBMCs per donor were obtained by leukapheresis.

Trimming removed 6 bases from V and 2 bases from J, leaving 15 bases between the germline ends. Taken from the germline V gene, the CDR1 and CDR2 loops are MGHRA and YSYEKL. The CDR3 holds 15 amino acids from the cysteine to the phenylalanine. The kept DNA is CDR3 alone, 45 bases in frame from the first base. General conclusions and limits of the study: Around 5.4% of naive CD4, approximately 3.7% of naive CD8, about 2.5% of memory CD4, and roughly 0.4% of memory CD8 clonotypes were shared across several donors. Incomplete sequencing was indicated by rarefaction of sorted-subset datasets, despite the large sequencing depth. Naive subsets generally had larger estimated clonotype richness than memory subsets did. Pairwise subsampling indicated that sequencing depth was expected to affect the degree of clonotype sharing among donors. Clonotypes shared by all four sorted-subset donors showed higher generation probabilities than non-shared clonotypes. Only blood was sampled, and tissue TCR repertoires likely differ from those in blood. Because the study included a small number of donors, the genetic and exposure-history diversity represented was limited.

Remarks on this clone: What antigen it recognizes has not been identified. Qualities for individual bases were not recorded, and no much larger clone is one base off.

CD8 naive samples consisted of CD45RO-negative cells that were positively selected for CCR7, yielding a CD45RA+CCR7+ population without TemRA cells. Donors were healthy HIV-negative adults with no recently reported acute infections or vaccinations. Every donor was a Caucasian adult living in Nashville, Tennessee, USA. After blood collection by leukapheresis, PBMCs were isolated using Ficoll-Histopaque density gradient centrifugation and then cryopreserved in the vapor phase of liquid nitrogen. Analytical flow cytometry was used to check the purity and quantity of every magnetically sorted T cell population. Genomic DNA was isolated from each sorted fraction and quantified by UV absorbance on a Nanodrop 2000c. TCR CDR3 regions were amplified from genomic DNA by multiplex PCR using the deep immunoSEQ assay. Genomic DNA extracted from each cell subset was distributed evenly over all wells of several immunoSEQ 96-well plates, and each plate served as one replicate. For sorted subsets, approximately 190 ng genomic DNA, equal to tens of thousands of T cell genomes, was loaded into each replicate PCR. The purified libraries were quantified using a Qubit 3.0 fluorometer, sized with a Bioanalyzer 2100, and then quantified again using the KAPA Library Quantification kit. Each immunoSEQ 96-well plate was sequenced on its own single-read 150-cycle Illumina NextSeq 550 flow cell. In the authors' own workflow: The immunoSEQ output contained only junctional sequences without quality scores, so filtering could not match that applied to full-length reads. To assign V/J genes and CDR3, sequences were annotated against IMGT germline references using PyIR, a Python wrapper for IgBLAST v1.9. Any read was removed if the V/J assignment was weak (E-value above 1e-6), the CDR3 was missing, or the read contained stop codons, out-of-frame junctions, or ambiguous translated residues. V3J clonotypes were defined by identical inferred V gene, J gene, and CDR3 amino acid sequence. Percentage overlap between repertoires was calculated by dividing the number of shared unique clonotypes by the size of the smaller repertoire. Three approaches were used to assess repertoire richness: RTK rarefaction, the Chao1 estimator, and Recon v2.1 estimates of unobserved clonotypes. Generation probabilities were computed with OLGA for all TCRbeta clonotypes obtained by the gDNA method from several donors. TCRdb re-hosts the immuneACCESS table, in-frame sequences only. Its copies lack some clones; in the studies checked, an unresolved V gene accounts for under half of them, and the cause for the rest is not known. D and trimming were read from the DNA, whereas the V and J calls and clone size are those reported in that table. The sample yields millions of clones; roughly 95% were counted once. The top ten hold more than 0.95% of the sample.

This TCR derives from a man aged 18 to 30 in good health. Material for sequencing was naive CD8+ T cells sorted from blood. The cell subset or site label of this sample denotes: CD45RA+CCR7+. The sequence is built from TRBV4-1 and TRBJ2-3; TRBD2 is a weak D gene call, 5 bases matching. The DNA sequence reads TGCGCCAGCAGTTGGACTCCCCGCCCCACAGATACGCAGTATTTT. It specifies CASSWTPRPTDTQYF.